One sample yielded the 17 T cell receptor beta chains listed below, sequenced in a study of post-analysis software for immune sequencing data. Notes on the study in general: Roughly 5 TRBV segments (TRBV5-6, TRBV5-1 and TRBV20-1 among them) occurred more frequently in patients than in controls.

No antigen is known for these receptors. The TCR beta cDNA libraries carried unique molecular identifiers. MiXCR, applied by TCRdb to the PCR reads, yields one record per CDR3 protein. This sample has a few hundred thousand distinct CDR3 sequences, with around a third found just once. The source material was blood. The receptors were gathered from a girl aged 2-17 years with multiple sclerosis.

This clonotype has just a few counts. The chain's CDR3 is CSVVRRGDNEQFF. The CDR3 nucleotides read TGCAGCGTTGTGCGGCGGGGGGACAATGAGCAGTTCTTC. The genes are TRBV29-1 and TRBJ2-1; TRBD2 agrees at 8 bases. The CDR3 runs to 13 residues. The V segment lost 4 bases and the J segment 5 bases; nucleotides outside the gene matches: 4. The germline gives CDR1 SQVTM, CDR2 ANQGSEA.

The chain carries TRBV7-9 and TRBJ1-2; D is perhaps TRBD1 (6 bases). This CDR3 spans 19 amino acids. V gave up 6 bases and J gave up 4 bases, with 30 bases separating them. Germline CDR1 is SEHNR and CDR2 is FQNEAQ (reference sequence). The DNA of the CDR3 is TGTGCCAGCAGTCAAGGGGTAGTCAGGGGCCCATTAGAATCCTATGGCTACACCTTC. As protein: CASSQGVVRGPLESYGYTF. The full variable domain, in which reference TRBV7-9 and TRBJ1-2 provide the parts outside the CDR3, is DTGVSQNPRHKITKRGQNVTFRCDPISEHNRLYWYRQTLGQGPEFLTYFQNEAQLEKSRLLSDRFSAERPKGSFSTLEIQRTEQGDSAMYLCASSQGVVRGPLESYGYTFGSGTRLTVV.

The chain combines TRBV6-1 with TRBJ1-5; D call uncertain. Per the germline V gene, CDR1 is MNHNS and CDR2 is SASEGT. CDR3 length equals 13 residues. V was trimmed by 8 bases and J by 1 base, leaving 9 bases between them. The CDR3 protein is CASHYLSNQPQHF. The CDR3 DNA follows: TGTGCCAGCCACTACCTAAGCAATCAGCCCCAGCATTTT.

This clonotype was seen a handful of times. The genes are TRBV7-9 and TRBJ2-5; D call uncertain. CDR1 is SEHNR and CDR2 is FQNEAQ in the germline V gene (reference sequence). The CDR3 totals 16 residues. Trimming cost V 4 bases and J 1 base, with 16 bases left between them. DNA for the CDR3: TGTGCCAGCAGCTCCTCTTTCCAAAGCCTCCAAGAGACCCAGTACTTC. Its translation: CASSSSFQSLQETQYF. Looking up the rest from reference TRBV7-9 and TRBJ2-5 gives the full variable domain: DTGVSQNPRHKITKRGQNVTFRCDPISEHNRLYWYRQTLGQGPEFLTYFQNEAQLEKSRLLSDRFSAERPKGSFSTLEIQRTEQGDSAMYLCASSSSFQSLQETQYFGPGTRLLVL.

V gene TRBV15 combines with J gene TRBJ2-5; TRBD2 aligns across 10 bases. Germline V gives CDR1 LNHNV, CDR2 YYDKDF (reference sequence). The CDR3 runs to 15 residues. V gave up 4 bases and J gave up 11 bases; unmatched junction bases: 13. The CDR3 spells CATSTGLAVGNEQYF. In DNA, the CDR3 is TGTGCCACCAGCACAGGACTAGCGGTGGGAAATGAGCAGTACTTC.

This clonotype was seen a few times. The chain has TRBV6-6 and TRBJ2-1; TRBD1 or TRBD2 may be the D gene (7 bases each). The V gene's germline CDR1 is MNHNY and CDR2 SVGAGI (reference sequence). The CDR3 loop spans 16 amino acids. Trimming removed 5 bases at V and 9 bases at J, with 23 bases between. CDR3 sequence: CASSHRGRGGPSEQFF. For the CDR3, the DNA is TGTGCCAGCAGTCATCGGGGCAGGGGGGGGCCTAGTGAGCAGTTCTTC.

The J gene is TRBJ2-7, the V gene TRBV4-2; possibly TRBD1 or TRBD2 for D (5 bases each). V shed 0 bases and J shed 0 bases, with 12 bases lying between them. The length of the CDR3 is 16 residues. Germline V gene sequence: CDR1 LGHNA, CDR2 YNFKEQ. The CDR3 sequence: CASSQDWPGSSYEQYF. Written as DNA, the CDR3 is TGTGCCAGCAGCCAAGATTGGCCAGGGAGCTCCTACGAGCAGTACTTC.

V is TRBV10-3 and J is TRBJ1-1, with TRBD1 identical over 10 bases. The CDR3 runs 15 residues. V gave up 2 bases and J gave up 1 base; unmatched junction bases: 1. Germline V gene data show CDR1 as ENHRY and CDR2 as SYGVKD. CDR3 residues: CAISEGDRGNTEAFF. The CDR3 DNA is TGTGCCATCAGTGAGGGGGACAGGGGGAACACTGAAGCTTTCTTT.

This chain uses TRBV10-3 with TRBJ2-6; perhaps TRBD2 as D (7 bases). Germline V CDR1 and CDR2: ENHRY, SYGVKD. Trimming removed 6 bases from V and 4 bases from J, with 19 bases in between. This CDR3 comprises 17 residues. CDR3 coding DNA: TGTGCCATCAGGGGAGGGGAAACAGGGACAGGGGCCAACGTCCTGACTTTC. Its translation: CAIRGGETGTGANVLTF.

The chain carries TRBV7-2 and TRBJ2-2; TRBD1 matches at 8 bases. Germline V lookup: CDR1 SGHTA, CDR2 FQGNSA. Unmatched junction bases numbered 5, after V lost 5 bases and J lost 6 bases. CDR3 length: 14 amino acids. CDR3 sequence: CASSPMTGAGELFF. The CDR3 bases are TGTGCCAGCAGCCCAATGACAGGGGCCGGGGAGCTGTTTTTT.

This chain links TRBV20-1 with TRBJ2-7; 9 bases fit TRBD1. With 3 bases clipped from V and 0 bases from J, the junction kept 3 bases outside the gene matches. The CDR3 loop spans 14 amino acids. The germline gives CDR1 DFQATT, CDR2 SNEGSKA (reference sequence). CDR3 loop: CSASRDRASYEQYF. The CDR3 nucleotides read TGCAGTGCTAGCAGGGACAGGGCCTCCTACGAGCAGTACTTC.

The chain recombines TRBV5-1 with TRBJ2-7; maybe TRBD1 (6 bases). Trimming pared 4 bases from V and 3 bases from J, leaving 17 bases between. The CDR3 runs 15 residues. Germline CDR1 reads SGHRS; CDR2 reads YFSETQ. Written as DNA, the CDR3 is TGCGCCAGCAGCCCACAGGGTACCTGTGACTACGAGCAGTACTTC. This translates into CASSPQGTCDYEQYF.

This rearrangement joins TRBV3-1 to TRBJ2-1; D possibly uses TRBD1 or TRBD2 (5 bases each). Germline V gene data show CDR1 as LGHDT and CDR2 as YNNKEL (reference sequence). V lost 1 base and J lost 5, with 15 bases in between. CDR3 size: 16 residues. The chain's CDR3 is CASSQVGTYPHNEQFF. The CDR3 nucleotides are TGTGCCAGCAGCCAAGTCGGGACCTATCCCCACAATGAGCAGTTCTTC.

The chain recombines TRBV7-9 with TRBJ1-1; unclear D gene. Germline assignment: CDR1 SEHNR and CDR2 FQNEAQ (reference sequence). Trimming removed 0 bases from V and 13 bases from J, with 12 bases in between. This CDR3 has 12 amino acids. The CDR3 bases are TGTGCCAGCAGCTTAGCCGACACACAAGTTTTCTTT. It encodes CASSLADTQVFF.

The J gene is TRBJ2-6, the V gene TRBV12-3 or TRBV12-4, with TRBD1 as a possible D gene (5 bases). This CDR3 region has 12 residues. V gave up 11 bases and J gave up 1 base, with 6 bases separating them. The CDR3 spells CAGASGANVLTF. The CDR3 region has the DNA TGTGCCGGGGCTTCTGGGGCCAACGTCCTGACTTTC.

This clonotype showed up just a few times. V and J are TRBV27 and TRBJ2-1, with 7 nucleotides matching TRBD1. The CDR3 sequence is 14 residues long. Germline V gene sequence: CDR1 MNHEY, CDR2 SMNVEV (reference sequence). J gave up 7 bases and V 3 bases, and 6 bases lay outside the gene matches. The CDR3 DNA reads TGTGCCAGCAGTTTGTGGGGACAGCTGAATGAGCAGTTCTTC. This encodes CASSLWGQLNEQFF.

The CDR3 is CSACPPSGVNEQFF. The CDR3 DNA sequence: TGCAGTGCTTGTCCCCCTAGCGGGGTCAATGAGCAGTTCTTC. The rearrangement links TRBV20-1 to TRBJ2-1; 9 nucleotides line up with TRBD2. This CDR3 is 14 amino acids long. Trimming cost V 5 bases and J 6 bases; bases outside gene matches: 8. Germline V gene sequence: CDR1 DFQATT, CDR2 SNEGSKA (reference sequence).